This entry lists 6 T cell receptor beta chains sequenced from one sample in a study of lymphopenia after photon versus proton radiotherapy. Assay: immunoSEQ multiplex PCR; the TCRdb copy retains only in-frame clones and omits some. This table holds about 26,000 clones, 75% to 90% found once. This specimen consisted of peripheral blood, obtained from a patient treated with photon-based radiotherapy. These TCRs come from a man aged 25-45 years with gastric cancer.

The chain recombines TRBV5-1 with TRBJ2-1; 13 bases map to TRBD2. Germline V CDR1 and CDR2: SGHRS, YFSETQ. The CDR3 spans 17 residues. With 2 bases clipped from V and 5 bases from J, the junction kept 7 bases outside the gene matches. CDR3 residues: CASSFIPGTSGNNEQFF. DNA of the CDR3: TGCGCCAGCAGCTTCATTCCCGGGACTAGCGGGAACAATGAGCAGTTCTTC.

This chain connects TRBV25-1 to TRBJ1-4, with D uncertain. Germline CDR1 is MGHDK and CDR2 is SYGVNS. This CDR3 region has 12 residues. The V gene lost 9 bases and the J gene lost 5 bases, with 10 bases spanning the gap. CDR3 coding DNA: TGTGCCAGTAACGGAGGGAATGAAAAACTGTTTTTT. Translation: CASNGGNEKLFF. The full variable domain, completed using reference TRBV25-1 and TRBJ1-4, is EADIYQTPRYLVIGTGKKITLECSQTMGHDKMYWYQQDPGMELHLIHYSYGVNSTEKGDLSSESTVSRIRTEHFPLTLESARPSHTSQYLCASNGGNEKLFFGSGTQLSVL.

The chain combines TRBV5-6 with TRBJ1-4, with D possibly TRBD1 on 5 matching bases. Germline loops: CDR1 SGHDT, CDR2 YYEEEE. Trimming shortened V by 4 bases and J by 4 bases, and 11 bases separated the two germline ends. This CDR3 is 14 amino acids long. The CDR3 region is CASSPEGNNEKLFF. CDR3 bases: TGTGCCAGCAGCCCGGAGGGGAATAATGAAAAACTGTTTTTT. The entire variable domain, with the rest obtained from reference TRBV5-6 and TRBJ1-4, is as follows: DAGVTQSPTHLIKTRGQQVTLRCSPKSGHDTVSWYQQALGQGPQFIFQYYEEEERQRGNFPDRFSGHQFPNYSSELNVNALLLGDSALYLCASSPEGNNEKLFFGSGTQLSVL.

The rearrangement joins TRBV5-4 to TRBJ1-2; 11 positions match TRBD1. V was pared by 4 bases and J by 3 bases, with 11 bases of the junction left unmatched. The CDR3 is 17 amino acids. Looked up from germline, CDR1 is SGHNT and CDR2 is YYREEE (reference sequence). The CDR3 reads CASSLPDRGRSYYGYTF. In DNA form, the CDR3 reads TGTGCCAGCAGCCTCCCGGACAGGGGGCGATCCTACTATGGCTACACCTTC.

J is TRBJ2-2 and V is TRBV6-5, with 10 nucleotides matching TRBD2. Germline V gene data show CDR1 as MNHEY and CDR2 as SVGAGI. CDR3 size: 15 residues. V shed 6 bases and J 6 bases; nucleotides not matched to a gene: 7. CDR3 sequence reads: CASRLSGRAAGELFF. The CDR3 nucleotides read TGTGCCAGCAGACTAAGCGGGAGGGCCGCCGGGGAGCTGTTTTTT.

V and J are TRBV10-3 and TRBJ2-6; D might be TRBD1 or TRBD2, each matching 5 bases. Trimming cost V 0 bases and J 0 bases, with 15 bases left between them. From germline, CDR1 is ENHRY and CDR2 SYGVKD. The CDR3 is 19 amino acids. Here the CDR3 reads CAISESRGRSPSGANVLTF. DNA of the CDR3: TGTGCCATCAGTGAGTCGAGGGGCCGCTCCCCCTCTGGGGCCAACGTCCTGACTTTC.